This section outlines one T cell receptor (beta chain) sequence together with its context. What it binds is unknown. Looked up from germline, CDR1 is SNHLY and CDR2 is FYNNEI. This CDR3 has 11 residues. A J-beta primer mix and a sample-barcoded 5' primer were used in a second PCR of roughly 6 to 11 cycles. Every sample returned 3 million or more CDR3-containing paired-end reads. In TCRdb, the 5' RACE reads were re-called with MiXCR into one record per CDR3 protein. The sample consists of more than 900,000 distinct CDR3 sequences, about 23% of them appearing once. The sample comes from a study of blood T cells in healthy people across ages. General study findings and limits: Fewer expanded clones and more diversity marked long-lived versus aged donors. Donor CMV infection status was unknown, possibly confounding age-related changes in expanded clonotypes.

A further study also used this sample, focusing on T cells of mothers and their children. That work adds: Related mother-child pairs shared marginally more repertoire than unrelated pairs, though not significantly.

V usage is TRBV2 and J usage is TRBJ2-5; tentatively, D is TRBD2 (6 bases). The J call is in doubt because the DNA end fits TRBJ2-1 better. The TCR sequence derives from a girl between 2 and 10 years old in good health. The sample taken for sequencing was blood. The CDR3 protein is CASGGTNEQFF. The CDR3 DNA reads TGTGCCAGCGGGGGGACCAATGAGCAGTTCTTC.